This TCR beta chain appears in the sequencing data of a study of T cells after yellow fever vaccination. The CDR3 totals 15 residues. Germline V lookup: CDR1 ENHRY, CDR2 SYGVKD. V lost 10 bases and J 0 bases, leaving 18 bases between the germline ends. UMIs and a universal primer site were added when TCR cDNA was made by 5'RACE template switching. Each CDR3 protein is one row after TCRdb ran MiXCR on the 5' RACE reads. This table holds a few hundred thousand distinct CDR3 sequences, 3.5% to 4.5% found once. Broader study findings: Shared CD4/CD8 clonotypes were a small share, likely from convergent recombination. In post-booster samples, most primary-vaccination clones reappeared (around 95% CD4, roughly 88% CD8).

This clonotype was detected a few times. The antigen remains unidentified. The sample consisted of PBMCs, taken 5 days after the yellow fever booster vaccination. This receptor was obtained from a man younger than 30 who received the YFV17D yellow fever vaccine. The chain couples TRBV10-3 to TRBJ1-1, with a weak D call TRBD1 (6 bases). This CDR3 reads CATLRQVNMNTEAFF. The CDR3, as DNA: TGTGCCACCCTTAGACAGGTCAACATGAACACTGAAGCTTTCTTT.